Detailed here is one TCR beta chain. The antigen remains unidentified. The sample belongs to a study of cytomegalovirus exposure and HLA in healthy donors. Study overall: Among the roughly 400 genotyped donors, 81% were placed in the Caucasian-associated ancestry cluster. Study outcomes and limitations: Researchers left out some V segments, among them TRBV6-2 and TRBV6-3, as indistinguishable.

Losses at the gene ends were 5 bases for V and 3 bases for J; bases not matched to a gene: 8. The CDR3 runs to 15 residues. From germline, CDR1 is SNHLY and CDR2 FYNNEI. In the PCR, 60 Vbeta and 13 Jbeta primers were used. Authors' analysis steps: Later, an analysis found 75 million to 100 million unique TCR beta chains, and 8.5 million to 12 million of these were shared. The method was immunoSEQ multiplex PCR; TCRdb's version includes in-frame clones alone and lacks a portion of them. The V and J calls and the clone size are those of that table, but D and trimming were determined from the DNA. This sample has some 250,000 clones, with 82% found just once.

Specimen: PBMCs. This chain links TRBV2 with TRBJ2-7; 9 nucleotides align to TRBD1. The receptor's source is a woman in her 40s in good health and CMV-seropositive. The CDR3 DNA sequence: TGTGCCAGCAGTCTATCAGGACAGGGGCACTACGAGCAGTACTTC. Amino acids: CASSLSGQGHYEQYF.